The clone carrying this T cell receptor (beta chain) was detected a few times. The antigen is undetermined. Gene labels here are mouse ones. Read data end 1 residue before the CDR3 end; the end is taken from the germline J gene. The junction had 1 base not matched to a gene; V was cut back by 2 bases and J by 1 base. Germline values: CDR1 NNHDY, CDR2 SYVADS. The CDR3 runs to 14 residues. This sample stems from a study of tissue T cells after allogeneic stem cell transplantation. Some clones are missing from TCRdb's copy, which holds only in-frame ones; the method was immunoSEQ multiplex PCR. The sample has around 7,400 clones; 65% to 70% are singletons. Study-level results: Across patients, clones rarely overlapped, yet motif clusters were shared tissue-specifically. Only a limited share of tissue TCRs appeared in blood or spleen. Anatomically similar tissues had similar TCR repertoires within each patient.

This clonotype was obtained from a female BALB/c mouse in good health. The strain's MHC type: H2-d. Sequences were obtained from blood. The chain employs TRBV13-3 and TRBJ2-7, with 9 bases fitting TRBD1. CDR3 bases read: TGTGCCAGCAGTGAGGACAGGGGATCCTATGAACAGTAC. Encoded protein: CASSEDRGSYEQY. Given in full, the CDR3 is CASSEDRGSYEQYF.